Detailed here is one TCR beta chain. This record belongs to a study of control samples from healthy donors and cancer patients. CDR1 and CDR2 (germline): MNHEY, SVGEGT. This CDR3 is 12 amino acids long. V gave up 0 bases and J gave up 7 bases, with 4 bases separating them. Assay used: immunoSEQ multiplex PCR; TCRdb lists only in-frame clones, some missing. The table has fewer than 95,000 clones, roughly nine tenths seen once. J is TRBJ1-5 and V is TRBV6-2 or TRBV6-3; D gene ambiguous. The sequencing input was blood. This TCR derives from a man aged 25 to 40 in good health. CDR3 residues: CASSYSKQPQHF. DNA for the CDR3: TGTGCCAGCAGTTACTCGAAACAGCCCCAGCATTTT.